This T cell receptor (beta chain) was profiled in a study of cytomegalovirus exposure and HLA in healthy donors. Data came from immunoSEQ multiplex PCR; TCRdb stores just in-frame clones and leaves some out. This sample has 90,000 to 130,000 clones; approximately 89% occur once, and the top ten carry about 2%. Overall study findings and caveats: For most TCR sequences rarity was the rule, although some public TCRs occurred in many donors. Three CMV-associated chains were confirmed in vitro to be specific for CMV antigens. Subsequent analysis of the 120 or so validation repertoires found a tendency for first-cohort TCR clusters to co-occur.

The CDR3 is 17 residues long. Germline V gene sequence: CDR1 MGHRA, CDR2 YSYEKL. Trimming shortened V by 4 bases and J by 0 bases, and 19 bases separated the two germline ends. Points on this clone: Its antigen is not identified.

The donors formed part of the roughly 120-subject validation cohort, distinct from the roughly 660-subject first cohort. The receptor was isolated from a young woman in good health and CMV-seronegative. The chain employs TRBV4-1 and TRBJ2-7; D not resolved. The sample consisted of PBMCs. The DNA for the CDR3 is TGCGCCAGCAGCCCAAAAGATACGTCGGTTAGCTCCTACGAGCAGTACTTC. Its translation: CASSPKDTSVSSYEQYF.